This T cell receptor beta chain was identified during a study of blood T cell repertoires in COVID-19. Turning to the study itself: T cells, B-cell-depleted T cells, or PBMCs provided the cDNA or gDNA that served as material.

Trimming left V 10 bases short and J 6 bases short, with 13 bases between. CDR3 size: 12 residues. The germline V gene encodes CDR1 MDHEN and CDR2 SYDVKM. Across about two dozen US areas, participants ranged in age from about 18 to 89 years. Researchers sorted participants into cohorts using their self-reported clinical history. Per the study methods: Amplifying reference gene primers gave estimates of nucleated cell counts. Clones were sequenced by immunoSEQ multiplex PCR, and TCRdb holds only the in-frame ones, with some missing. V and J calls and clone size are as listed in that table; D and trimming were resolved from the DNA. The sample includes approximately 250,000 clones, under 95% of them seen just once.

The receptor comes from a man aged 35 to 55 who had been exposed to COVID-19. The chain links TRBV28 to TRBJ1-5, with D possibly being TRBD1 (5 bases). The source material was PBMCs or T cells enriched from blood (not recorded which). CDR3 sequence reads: CATDDSRQPQHF. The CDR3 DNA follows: TGTGCCACCGATGACAGCCGTCAGCCCCAGCATTTT.